Listed here are 2 T cell receptor beta chains from one sample, sequenced in a study of blood T cell dynamics during melanoma immunotherapy. Clones were sequenced by immunoSEQ multiplex PCR, and TCRdb holds only the in-frame ones, with some missing. The data show about 8,000 clones, 81% seen once. Time point meaning: week 3, after first cycle of checkpoint inhibitor. This specimen was blood, taken from a patient treated with checkpoint blockade. All receptors derive from a human donor with melanoma.

The rearrangement uses TRBV7-3 and TRBJ1-1; 8 bases line up with TRBD1. J gave up 5 bases and V 1 base, and 9 bases lay outside the gene matches. CDR1 and CDR2 from the germline V gene are SGHTA and FQGTGA. The CDR3 has 16 amino acids. CDR3 in amino acids: CASSLNGQGARTEAFF. As DNA, the CDR3 is TGTGCCAGCAGCTTAAACGGCCAGGGGGCGCGGACTGAAGCTTTCTTT. Based on the CDR3 plus reference TRBV7-3 and TRBJ1-1, the full variable domain is GAGVSQTPSNKVTEKGKYVELRCDPISGHTALYWYRQSLGQGPEFLIYFQGTGAADDSGLPNDRFFAVRPEGSVSTLKIQRTERGDSAVYLCASSLNGQGARTEAFFGQGTRLTVV.

The CDR3 is CASSIRGQGAYEQYF. CDR3 in DNA: TGTGCCAGCAGCATCCGAGGACAGGGGGCCTACGAGCAGTACTTC. The chain is built from TRBV25-1 and TRBJ2-7, with 10 bases aligning to TRBD1. V dropped 6 bases and J dropped 2; count of bases not matched to a gene: 7. CDR3 size: 15 residues. Germline values: CDR1 MGHDK, CDR2 SYGVNS.